These 19 T cell receptor beta chains were all obtained from the same sample, sequenced in a study of blood T cell repertoires in COVID-19. Generated by immunoSEQ multiplex PCR, the TCRdb table keeps only in-frame clones and is missing some. The sample has around 180,000 clones, about 89% seen once. What was sequenced was peripheral blood. The receptor source for this set is a man aged 35-49 years with active or convalescent COVID-19.

V is TRBV5-6 and J is TRBJ1-1; 7 positions agree with TRBD1. V trimming: 4 bases; J trimming: 5 bases; junction bases outside the gene matches: 5. Germline assignment: CDR1 SGHDT and CDR2 YYEEEE. The CDR3 is made up of 13 amino acids. CDR3: CASSRDRVTEAFF. The CDR3 DNA is TGTGCCAGCAGCCGTGACAGGGTTACTGAAGCTTTCTTT.

J is TRBJ1-6 and V is TRBV10-3; 7 positions match TRBD1. Germline CDR1 ENHRY, CDR2 SYGVKD. Trimming at V came to 0 bases and at J to 10 bases, leaving 6 bases not matched to a gene. The CDR3 is 15 residues long. DNA for the CDR3: TGTGCCATCAGTGAGTCGAACAGGGGACACTCACCCCTCCACTTT. Translating it yields CAISESNRGHSPLHF.

This sequence joins TRBV3-1 (or the pseudogene TRBV3-2) and TRBJ2-1; 9 nucleotides line up with TRBD1. Germline lookup yields CDR1 LGHDT and CDR2 YNNKEL (reference sequence). The CDR3 is 16 amino acids. V lost 4 bases to trimming and J lost 3 bases; unmatched junction nucleotides: 7. The CDR3 loop reads CASSLNTGGVYNEQFF. The CDR3 DNA follows: TGTGCCAGCAGCCTAAATACAGGGGGCGTCTACAATGAGCAGTTCTTC.

The rearrangement links TRBV19 to TRBJ1-5; D uncertain. The germline V and J ends were trimmed by 5 bases and 7 bases, with 18 bases remaining between them. Germline lookup yields CDR1 LNHDA and CDR2 SQIVND (reference sequence). The CDR3 is 15 amino acids. CDR3 nucleotide sequence: TGTGCCAGTAGTCCCCCCGGGGAACCCAAGCAGCCCCAGCATTTT. Protein sequence: CASSPPGEPKQPQHF.

The rearrangement uses TRBV19 and TRBJ1-1; D gene ambiguous. CDR1 is LNHDA, CDR2 SQIVND, per germline (reference sequence). V was trimmed by 3 bases and J by 0 bases, leaving 8 bases between them. There are 14 residues in the CDR3. The DNA for the CDR3 is TGTGCCAGTAGTATCGAGGGAATGAACACTGAAGCTTTCTTT. It specifies CASSIEGMNTEAFF.

The V gene is TRBV6-6, the J gene TRBJ1-5; the D is unclear. The CDR3 runs to 13 residues. Trimming removed 2 bases from V and 7 bases from J, with 9 bases in between. Germline CDR1 MNHNY, CDR2 SVGAGI (reference sequence). The DNA of the CDR3 is TGTGCCAGCAGTTACGGCTTTAGCCAGCCCCAGCATTTT. Its protein product is CASSYGFSQPQHF.

V gene TRBV7-9 combines with J gene TRBJ2-1, with D unclear. The CDR3 spans 14 residues. Per the germline V gene, CDR1 is SEHNR and CDR2 is FQNEAQ (reference sequence). Deletions cut 5 bases from V and 2 bases from J, with 10 bases between. The CDR3: CASSPDRAYNEQFF. DNA for the CDR3: TGTGCCAGCAGCCCCGACCGGGCCTACAATGAGCAGTTCTTC.

V is TRBV3-1 (or the pseudogene TRBV3-2) and J is TRBJ1-2; 10 nucleotides agree with TRBD1. The CDR3 is 15 residues long. The trim removed 0 bases at V and 4 bases at J, leaving 2 bases unmatched. The germline gives CDR1 LGHDT, CDR2 YNNKEL (reference sequence). The CDR3 DNA is TGTGCCAGCAGCCAAGAGACAGGGGGCTTCTATGGCTACACCTTC. It codes for CASSQETGGFYGYTF.

This chain connects TRBV6-6 to TRBJ1-2; perhaps TRBD1 as D (5 bases). The germline V gene encodes CDR1 MNHNY and CDR2 SVGAGI (reference sequence). The CDR3 has 13 residues. V shed 6 bases and J shed 2 bases, with 10 bases lying between them. The CDR3 loop is CASSGAGNYGYTF. DNA for the CDR3: TGTGCCAGCAGCGGGGCGGGGAACTATGGCTACACCTTC.

The chain links TRBV19 to TRBJ1-6; D might be TRBD1 (6 bases). CDR1 and CDR2 (germline): LNHDA, SQIVND (reference sequence). The V end lost 6 bases, the J end lost 6 bases, and 12 bases lay between the germline ends. The CDR3 runs 14 residues. As DNA, the CDR3 is TGTGCCAGTAGCCAGGGGAAGGGTAATTCACCCCTCCACTTT. Translating it yields CASSQGKGNSPLHF.

The rearrangement uses TRBV11-2 and TRBJ2-4; perhaps TRBD2 as D (6 bases). The CDR3 covers 13 residues. Germline assignment: CDR1 SGHAT and CDR2 FQNNGV. Trimming took off 5 bases at V and 6 bases at J, with 11 bases between the two ends. In DNA form, the CDR3 reads TGTGCCAGCAGCCGGAGGGGTGCAAACATTCAGTACTTC. This codes for CASSRRGANIQYF. The full variable domain, with the rest looked up from reference TRBV11-2 and TRBJ2-4, is EAGVAQSPRYKIIEKRQSVAFWCNPISGHATLYWYQQILGQGPKLLIQFQNNGVVDDSQLPKDRFSAERLKGVDSTLKIQPAKLEDSAVYLCASSRRGANIQYFGAGTRLSVL.

The chain joins TRBV19 to TRBJ1-2; 7 nucleotides align to TRBD1. In germline, CDR1 is LNHDA, CDR2 SQIVND (reference sequence). The CDR3 loop spans 16 amino acids. V lost 11 bases to trimming and J lost 0 bases; unmatched junction nucleotides: 15. In DNA form, the CDR3 reads TGTGCCTCTAAGATTCAAACCGGGACAGCTAACTATGGCTACACCTTC. It specifies CASKIQTGTANYGYTF.

This chain links TRBV6-4 with TRBJ1-6; 7 nucleotides agree with TRBD1. The CDR3 has 15 residues. Germline CDR1 reads MRHNA; CDR2 reads SNTAGT. V dropped 6 bases and J dropped 6; count of bases not matched to a gene: 8. CDR3 in amino acids: CASRVSRDSNSPLHF. CDR3 coding DNA: TGTGCCAGCAGAGTCAGCCGGGACAGTAATTCACCCCTCCACTTT.

This chain joins TRBV10-3 and TRBJ1-2; 7 bases are a match to TRBD1. CDR1 ENHRY and CDR2 SYGVKD come from the germline V gene. The CDR3 has 14 residues. J lost 4 bases, V lost 4 bases, and 6 bases had no gene match. CDR3 residues: CAISGQGGAYGYTF. CDR3 in DNA: TGTGCCATCAGTGGGCAGGGGGGTGCCTATGGCTACACCTTC.

The rearrangement uses TRBV19 and TRBJ2-5, with 8 bases lining up with TRBD1. The CDR3 sequence is 15 residues long. With V trimmed by 3 bases and J by 4 bases, 7 bases remained unmatched. CDR1 is LNHDA and CDR2 is SQIVND in the germline V gene (reference sequence). The CDR3 region is CASSIQGAPIETQYF. In DNA, the CDR3 is TGTGCCAGTAGTATCCAGGGGGCGCCGATAGAGACCCAGTACTTC.

The chain joins TRBV30 to TRBJ1-3, with D tentatively TRBD1 (5 bases). The germline V gene encodes CDR1 GTSNPN and CDR2 SVGIG (reference sequence). This CDR3 spans 14 amino acids. Deletions cut 2 bases from V and 0 bases from J, with 8 bases between. CDR3 DNA: TGTGCCTGGAGTCCAGGGTCCTCTGGAAACACCATATATTTT. Translating gives CAWSPGSSGNTIYF.

CDR3 in DNA: TGTGCCAGCAGCCATGCCTACAAGCGGGGGGCCAACACCGGGGAGCTGTTTTTT. This encodes CASSHAYKRGANTGELFF. The J gene is TRBJ2-2, the V gene TRBV3-1 (or the pseudogene TRBV3-2), with TRBD2 identical over 9 bases. V shed 3 bases, J shed 2 bases, and the junction held 10 bases outside the gene matches. Germline CDR1 and CDR2: LGHDT and YNNKEL (reference sequence). The CDR3 totals 18 residues.

The gene calls are TRBV6-5 and TRBJ2-3, with D maybe TRBD1 (5 bases). Germline CDR1 is MNHEY and CDR2 is SVGAGI. Trimming took off 4 bases at V and 6 bases at J, with 20 bases between the two ends. CDR3 size: 16 residues. The CDR3 DNA follows: TGTGCCAGCAGTTTGGGTGACAGTATTTCGATGGATACGCAGTATTTT. It encodes CASSLGDSISMDTQYF.

The chain carries TRBV7-6 and TRBJ2-2, with 13 positions matching TRBD2. Germline-derived CDR1 and CDR2 are SGHVS and FNYEAQ. The trim removed 5 bases at V and 1 base at J, leaving 1 base unmatched. The CDR3 is 16 residues long. This CDR3 is CASSRTSGGNTGELFF. The CDR3 DNA is TGTGCCAGCAGCCGGACTAGCGGGGGGAACACCGGGGAGCTGTTTTTT.